A selection of T cell receptor beta chains follows, all from one sample in a study of regulatory dendritic cells for organ transplantation. TCRdb keeps only in-frame clones here, not all; method: immunoSEQ multiplex PCR. The data show about 10,000 clones, 75% to 90% seen once. These receptors are not linked to any known antigen. The sequenced material came from memory CD4+ T cells from blood cultured with dendritic cells. The receptor source for this set is a human donor in good health. CDR3s include the opening cysteine and the closing phenylalanine or tryptophan. The D gene is left open where the match is weak. Size is omitted from some rows. Given values are once, few, many or a class for expanded clones.

V gene	J gene	D gene	clone size	CDR3 length	CDR3 protein	CDR3 DNA
TRBV6-1	TRBJ2-1	-	-	15	CASSDFLGSYNEQFF	TGTGCCAGCAGTGACTTCCTCGGCTCCTACAATGAGCAGTTCTTC
TRBV6-4	TRBJ2-3	TRBD2	-	15	CASSATSGSTDTQYF	TGTGCCAGCAGCGCGACTAGCGGGAGCACAGATACGCAGTATTTT
TRBV28	TRBJ2-2	TRBD2	-	16	CASSPPGREGVGELFF	TGTGCCAGCAGCCCCCCTGGGCGGGAGGGGGTCGGGGAGCTGTTTTTT
TRBV2	TRBJ1-2	-	-	15	CASSERGAEVYGYTF	TGTGCCAGCAGTGAAAGGGGGGCTGAAGTCTATGGCTACACCTTC
TRBV4-3	TRBJ1-2	-	-	15	CASSQDDSGNYGYTF	TGCGCCAGCAGCCAAGATGATTCAGGGAACTATGGCTACACCTTC
TRBV6-5	TRBJ1-1	TRBD1	-	15	CASSTRTGGDTEAFF	TGTGCCAGCAGTACGAGGACAGGGGGGGACACTGAAGCTTTCTTT
TRBV7-2	TRBJ2-3	-	-	15	CASSPEGTITDTQYF	TGTGCCAGCAGCCCCGAGGGGACAATCACAGATACGCAGTATTTT
TRBV19	TRBJ2-7	-	-	14	CASSTRDGSYEQYF	TGTGCCAGTAGTACCCGGGACGGGTCCTACGAGCAGTACTTC
TRBV28	TRBJ2-7	TRBD1	-	11	CASGGQGLSTF	TGTGCCAGCGGAGGACAGGGGTTATCCACCTTC
TRBV25-1	TRBJ2-5	TRBD1	-	13	CASKTGGLETQYF	TGTGCCAGCAAGACAGGGGGGTTAGAGACCCAGTACTTC
TRBV7-9	TRBJ1-6	TRBD1	-	12	CASSPRTGLLHF	TGTGCCAGCAGCCCGAGGACAGGGCTGCTCCACTTT
TRBV10-3	TRBJ1-1	-	-	16	CAISELRRGWWTEAFF	TGTGCCATCAGTGAGCTCAGGCGGGGTTGGTGGACTGAAGCTTTCTTT
TRBV6-5	TRBJ1-1	-	-	15	CASSQMGRVNTEAFF	TGTGCCAGCAGTCAAATGGGGAGGGTGAACACTGAAGCTTTCTTT
TRBV19	TRBJ2-2	TRBD2	few	14	CASSFRTSSGELFF	TGTGCCAGTAGTTTCCGGACTAGCTCCGGGGAGCTGTTTTTT
TRBV2	TRBJ1-4	-	few	14	CASSEGPLEEKLFF	TGTGCCAGCAGTGAGGGGCCGCTTGAGGAAAAACTGTTTTTT
TRBV6-1	TRBJ1-5	TRBD1	-	17	CASSETGTGMSNQPQHF	TGTGCCAGCAGTGAGACCGGGACAGGTATGAGCAATCAGCCCCAGCATTTT
TRBV18	TRBJ2-5	-	-	12	CASSPREETQYF	TGTGCCAGCTCACCACGAGAAGAGACCCAGTACTTC
TRBV7-3	TRBJ2-3	-	-	17	CASSLEVGRGSTDTQYF	TGTGCCAGCAGCTTAGAGGTGGGCCGGGGAAGCACAGATACGCAGTATTTT
TRBV29-1	TRBJ1-2	-	-	13	CSVEDRSGDGYTF	TGCAGCGTTGAAGATCGTTCAGGGGATGGCTACACCTTC
TRBV21-1	TRBJ1-6	-	-	21	CASSKDVAERGQDMRNSPLHF	TGTGCCAGCAGCAAAGACGTGGCTGAGCGGGGACAGGATATGCGGAACTCACCCCTCCACTTT
TRBV10-1	TRBJ1-2	-	-	13	CASSESGAWGYTF	TGCGCCAGCAGTGAGTCGGGGGCGTGGGGCTACACCTTC
TRBV25-1	TRBJ1-2	TRBD1	-	14	CASSELDRAVGYTF	TGTGCCAGCAGTGAATTAGACAGGGCAGTGGGCTACACCTTC
TRBV7-2	TRBJ1-2	-	once	16	CASSLNYRVRNYGYTF	TGTGCCAGCAGCTTAAACTACAGGGTGAGAAACTATGGCTACACCTTC
TRBV9	TRBJ2-1	-	-	18	CASSPYSGHTSSYNEQFF	TGTGCCAGCAGCCCCTACTCCGGACACACGAGCTCCTACAATGAGCAGTTCTTC
TRBV7-2	TRBJ1-4	-	-	16	CASSLFVSASREKLFF	TGTGCCAGCAGCTTATTTGTAAGCGCATCTCGGGAAAAACTGTTTTTT
TRBV28	TRBJ2-2	TRBD2	-	16	CASSPLAGVYTGELFF	TGTGCCAGCAGTCCCTTAGCGGGAGTGTACACCGGGGAGCTGTTTTTT
TRBV5-8	TRBJ1-2	TRBD1	-	15	CASSLQGELNYGYTF	TGTGCCAGCAGCTTACAGGGGGAACTTAACTATGGCTACACCTTC
TRBV6-1	TRBJ1-2	TRBD1	-	15	CASTEIWTGALGYTF	TGTGCCAGCACAGAGATATGGACAGGCGCCTTAGGCTACACCTTC
TRBV27	TRBJ1-2	-	-	13	CASSFGSGGGYTF	TGTGCCAGCAGTTTTGGATCGGGCGGAGGCTACACCTTC
TRBV5-4	TRBJ1-4	TRBD1	-	15	CASSKRTGVNEKLFF	TGTGCCAGCAGCAAACGGACAGGGGTTAATGAAAAACTGTTTTTT
TRBV6-5	TRBJ2-3	TRBD2	-	15	CASLSGLAGGDTQYF	TGTGCCAGCTTGAGTGGGCTAGCGGGAGGGGATACGCAGTATTTT
TRBV5-4	TRBJ2-5	-	once	15	CASSQTYRAQETQYF	TGTGCCAGCAGCCAAACATACCGGGCCCAAGAGACCCAGTACTTC
TRBV4-2	TRBJ2-7	TRBD2	-	16	CASSQDHAGGPREQYF	TGTGCCAGCAGCCAAGATCACGCGGGGGGGCCCCGCGAGCAGTACTTC
TRBV7-3	TRBJ1-1	TRBD1	-	14	CASSLQGGNTEAFF	TGTGCCAGCAGCCTACAGGGGGGGAACACTGAAGCTTTCTTT
TRBV29-1	TRBJ1-1	-	few	11	CSVEGNTEAFF	TGCAGCGTTGAAGGGAACACTGAAGCTTTCTTT
TRBV4-3	TRBJ1-5	TRBD1	-	14	CASSQGRGNQPQHF	TGCGCCAGCAGCCAGGGCAGGGGGAATCAGCCCCAGCATTTT
TRBV11-2	TRBJ1-6	TRBD1	once	17	CASSFDRGLSYNSPLHF	TGTGCCAGCAGCTTCGACAGGGGGCTTTCCTATAATTCACCCCTCCACTTT
TRBV29-1	TRBJ2-5	-	-	12	CSVPVPGETQYF	TGCAGCGTTCCTGTTCCCGGAGAGACCCAGTACTTC
TRBV5-5	TRBJ2-7	-	-	16	CASSPLGSGSSYEQYF	TGTGCCAGCAGTCCCTTGGGGAGCGGGTCCTCCTACGAGCAGTACTTC
TRBV30	TRBJ2-3	-	-	12	CAWGRGRATQYF	TGTGCCTGGGGTCGAGGGCGGGCTACGCAGTATTTT
TRBV7-2	TRBJ1-2	TRBD1	few	14	CASSLATGDYGYTF	TGTGCCAGCAGCTTAGCGACAGGGGACTATGGCTACACCTTC
TRBV18	TRBJ1-1	-	-	16	CASSPGLRGGYTEAFF	TGTGCCAGCTCACCAGGCCTAAGGGGGGGGTACACTGAAGCTTTCTTT
TRBV5-5	TRBJ2-3	-	-	14	CASSGGHRTDTQYF	TGTGCCAGCAGCGGGGGGCACCGCACAGATACGCAGTATTTT
TRBV19	TRBJ1-4	-	-	16	CASSSSSGTTNEKLFF	TGTGCCAGTAGTTCCTCCTCGGGGACAACTAATGAAAAACTGTTTTTT